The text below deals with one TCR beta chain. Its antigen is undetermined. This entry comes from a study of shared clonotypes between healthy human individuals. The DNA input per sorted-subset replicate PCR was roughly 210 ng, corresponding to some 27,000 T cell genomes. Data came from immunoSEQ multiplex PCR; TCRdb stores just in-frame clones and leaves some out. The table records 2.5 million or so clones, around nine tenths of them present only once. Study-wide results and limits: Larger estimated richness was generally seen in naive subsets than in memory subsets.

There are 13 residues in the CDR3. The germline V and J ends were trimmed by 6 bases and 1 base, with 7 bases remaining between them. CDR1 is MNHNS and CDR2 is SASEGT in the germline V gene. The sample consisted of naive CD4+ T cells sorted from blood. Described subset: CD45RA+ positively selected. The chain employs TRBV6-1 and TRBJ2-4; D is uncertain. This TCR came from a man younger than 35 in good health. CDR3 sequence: CASSQSAKNIQYF. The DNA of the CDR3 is TGTGCCAGCAGCCAGTCCGCCAAAAACATTCAGTACTTC.